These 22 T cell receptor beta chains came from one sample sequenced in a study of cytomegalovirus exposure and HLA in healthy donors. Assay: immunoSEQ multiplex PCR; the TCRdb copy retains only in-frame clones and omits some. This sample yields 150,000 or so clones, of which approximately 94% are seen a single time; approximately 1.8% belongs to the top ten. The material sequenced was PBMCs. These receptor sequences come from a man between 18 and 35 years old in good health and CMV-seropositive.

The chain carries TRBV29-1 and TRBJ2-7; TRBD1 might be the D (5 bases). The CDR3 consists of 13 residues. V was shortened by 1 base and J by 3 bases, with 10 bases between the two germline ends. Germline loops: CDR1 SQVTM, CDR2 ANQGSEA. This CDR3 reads CSVEGDRLYEQYF. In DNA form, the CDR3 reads TGCAGCGTTGAAGGCGACAGACTCTACGAGCAGTACTTC.

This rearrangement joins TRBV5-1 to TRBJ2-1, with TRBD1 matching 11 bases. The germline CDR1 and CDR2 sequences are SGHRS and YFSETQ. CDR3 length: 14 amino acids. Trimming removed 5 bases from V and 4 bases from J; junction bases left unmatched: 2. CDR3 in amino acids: CASRGDRGYNEQFF. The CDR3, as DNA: TGCGCCAGCAGAGGGGACAGGGGGTACAATGAGCAGTTCTTC. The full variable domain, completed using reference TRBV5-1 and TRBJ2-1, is KAGVTQTPRYLIKTRGQQVTLSCSPISGHRSVSWYQQTPGQGLQFLFEYFSETQRNKGNFPGRFSGRQFSNSRSEMNVSTLELGDSALYLCASRGDRGYNEQFFGPGTRLTVL.

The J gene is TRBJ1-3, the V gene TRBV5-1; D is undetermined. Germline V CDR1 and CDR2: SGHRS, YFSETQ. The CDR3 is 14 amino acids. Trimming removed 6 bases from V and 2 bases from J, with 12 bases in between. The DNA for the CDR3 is TGCGCCAGCATGGAGGGAGGGACTGGAAACACCATATATTTT. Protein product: CASMEGGTGNTIYF.

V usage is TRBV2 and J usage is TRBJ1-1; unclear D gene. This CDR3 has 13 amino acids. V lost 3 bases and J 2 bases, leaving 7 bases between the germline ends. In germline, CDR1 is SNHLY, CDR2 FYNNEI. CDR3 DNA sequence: TGTGCCAGCAGTGAGGCGGCAAACACTGAAGCTTTCTTT. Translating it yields CASSEAANTEAFF.

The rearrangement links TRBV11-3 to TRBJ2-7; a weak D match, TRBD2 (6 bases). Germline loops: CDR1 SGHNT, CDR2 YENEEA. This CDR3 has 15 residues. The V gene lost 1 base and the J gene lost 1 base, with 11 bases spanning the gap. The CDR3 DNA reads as TGTGCCAGCAGCTTAGGCGGGGAGGAGTCCTACGAGCAGTACTTC. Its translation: CASSLGGEESYEQYF.

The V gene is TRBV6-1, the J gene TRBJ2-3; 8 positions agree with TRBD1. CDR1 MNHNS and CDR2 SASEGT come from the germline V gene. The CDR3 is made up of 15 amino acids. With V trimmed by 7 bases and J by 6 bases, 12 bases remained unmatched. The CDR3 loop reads CASTPGGRVSDTQYF. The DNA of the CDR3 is TGTGCCAGCACCCCAGGGGGCAGGGTTTCGGATACGCAGTATTTT.

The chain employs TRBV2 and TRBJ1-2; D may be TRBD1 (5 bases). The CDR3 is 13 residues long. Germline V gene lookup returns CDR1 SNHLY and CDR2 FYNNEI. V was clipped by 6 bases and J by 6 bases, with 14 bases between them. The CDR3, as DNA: TGTGCCAGCAGCACTATTGGCAGGGATGGCTACACCTTC. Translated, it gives CASSTIGRDGYTF. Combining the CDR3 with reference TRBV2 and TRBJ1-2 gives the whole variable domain EPEVTQTPSHQVTQMGQEVILRCVPISNHLYFYWYRQILGQKVEFLVSFYNNEISEKSEIFDDQFSVERPDGSNFTLKIRSTKLEDSAMYFCASSTIGRDGYTFGSGTRLTVV.

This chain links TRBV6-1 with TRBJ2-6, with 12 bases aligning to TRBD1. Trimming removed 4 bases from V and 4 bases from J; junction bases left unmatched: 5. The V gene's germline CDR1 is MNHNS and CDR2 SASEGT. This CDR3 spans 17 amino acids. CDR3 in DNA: TGTGCCAGCAGTGCGGGACAGGGGGCGCCGGGGGCCAACGTCCTGACTTTC. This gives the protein CASSAGQGAPGANVLTF.

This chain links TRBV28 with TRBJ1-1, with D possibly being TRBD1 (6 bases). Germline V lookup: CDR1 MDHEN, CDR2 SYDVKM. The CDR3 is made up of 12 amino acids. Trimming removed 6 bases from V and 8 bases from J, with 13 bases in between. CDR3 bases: TGTGCCAGCAGGTCCCAGGGGCTAGAAGCTTTCTTT. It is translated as CASRSQGLEAFF.

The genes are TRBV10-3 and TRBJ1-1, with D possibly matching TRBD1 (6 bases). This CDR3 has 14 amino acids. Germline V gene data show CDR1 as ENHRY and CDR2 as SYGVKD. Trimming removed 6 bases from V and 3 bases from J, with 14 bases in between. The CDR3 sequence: CAISAGETDTEAFF. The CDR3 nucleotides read TGTGCCATCAGCGCAGGGGAGACCGACACTGAAGCTTTCTTT.

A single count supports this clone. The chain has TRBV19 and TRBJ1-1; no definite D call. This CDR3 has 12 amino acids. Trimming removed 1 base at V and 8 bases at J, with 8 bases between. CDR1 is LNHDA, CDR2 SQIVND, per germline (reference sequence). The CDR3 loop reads CASSIVGREAFF. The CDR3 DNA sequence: TGTGCCAGTAGTATAGTCGGCAGGGAAGCTTTCTTT.

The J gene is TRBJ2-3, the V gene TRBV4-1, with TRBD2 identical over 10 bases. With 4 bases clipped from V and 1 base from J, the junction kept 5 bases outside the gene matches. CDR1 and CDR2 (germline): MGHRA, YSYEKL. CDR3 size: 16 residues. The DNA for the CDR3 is TGCGCCAGCAGCCCACTGCTAGCGGGAGGCACAGATACGCAGTATTTT. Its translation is CASSPLLAGGTDTQYF.

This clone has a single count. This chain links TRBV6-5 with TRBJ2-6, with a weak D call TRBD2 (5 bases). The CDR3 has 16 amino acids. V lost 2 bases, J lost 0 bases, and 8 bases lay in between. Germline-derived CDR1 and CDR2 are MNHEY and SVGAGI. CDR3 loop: CASSYRSGSGANVLTF. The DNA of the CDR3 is TGTGCCAGCAGTTACCGGAGCGGCTCTGGGGCCAACGTCCTGACTTTC.

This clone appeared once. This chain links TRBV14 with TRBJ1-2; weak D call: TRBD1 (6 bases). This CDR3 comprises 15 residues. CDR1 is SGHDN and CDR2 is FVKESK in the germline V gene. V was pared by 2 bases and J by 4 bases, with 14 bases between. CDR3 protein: CASSQKPGQLYGYTF. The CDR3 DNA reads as TGTGCCAGCAGCCAAAAACCGGGACAACTCTATGGCTACACCTTC.

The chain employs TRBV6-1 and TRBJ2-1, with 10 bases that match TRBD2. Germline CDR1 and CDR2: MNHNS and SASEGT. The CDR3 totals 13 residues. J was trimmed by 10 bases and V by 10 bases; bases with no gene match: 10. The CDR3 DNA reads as TGTGCCACTAGCGGGAGACGGGTAGAGGAGCAGTTCTTC. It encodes CATSGRRVEEQFF.

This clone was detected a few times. The CDR3 nucleotides are TGTGCCACCAGCAGGGGGACAGGTCGATATGGCAATCAGCCCCAGCATTTT. Translated, it gives CATSRGTGRYGNQPQHF. This chain joins TRBV15 and TRBJ1-5, with 8 bases identical to TRBD1. This CDR3 is built from 17 residues. J was trimmed by 2 bases and V by 3 bases; bases with no gene match: 9. Germline CDR1 reads LNHNV; CDR2 reads YYDKDF (reference sequence).

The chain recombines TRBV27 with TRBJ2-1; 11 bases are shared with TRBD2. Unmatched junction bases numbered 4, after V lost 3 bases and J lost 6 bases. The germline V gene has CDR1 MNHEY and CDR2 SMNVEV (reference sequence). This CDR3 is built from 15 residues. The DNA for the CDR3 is TGTGCCAGCAGTTTTGGACTAGCGGGCCTCAATGAGCAGTTCTTC. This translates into CASSFGLAGLNEQFF.

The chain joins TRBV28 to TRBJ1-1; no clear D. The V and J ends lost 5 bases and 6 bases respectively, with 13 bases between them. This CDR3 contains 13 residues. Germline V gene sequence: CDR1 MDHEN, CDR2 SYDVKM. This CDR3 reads CASSPDPRSEAFF. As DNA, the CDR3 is TGTGCCAGCAGTCCCGACCCCAGGTCTGAAGCTTTCTTT.

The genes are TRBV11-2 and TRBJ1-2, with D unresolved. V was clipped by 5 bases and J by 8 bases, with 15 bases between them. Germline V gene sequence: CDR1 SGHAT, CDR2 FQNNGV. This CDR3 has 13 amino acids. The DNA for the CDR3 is TGTGCCAGCAGCCCCGACGCGGGCAGGGGCTACACCTTC. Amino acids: CASSPDAGRGYTF.

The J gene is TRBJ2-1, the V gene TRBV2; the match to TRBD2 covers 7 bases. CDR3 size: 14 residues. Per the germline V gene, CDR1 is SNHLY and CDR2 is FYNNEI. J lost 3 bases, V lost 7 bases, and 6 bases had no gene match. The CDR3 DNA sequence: TGTGCCAGCACCGCTAGCGGTTACTACAATGAGCAGTTCTTC. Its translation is CASTASGYYNEQFF.

CDR3 in amino acids: CSVSGTSSTDTQYF. The CDR3 nucleotides read TGCAGCGTCTCCGGGACTAGCAGCACAGATACGCAGTATTTT. The genes are TRBV29-1 and TRBJ2-3; 9 bases agree with TRBD2. The CDR3 sequence is 14 residues long. Germline trimming cut 6 bases from V and 0 bases from J; bases unmatched to any gene: 4. Germline assignment: CDR1 SQVTM and CDR2 ANQGSEA.

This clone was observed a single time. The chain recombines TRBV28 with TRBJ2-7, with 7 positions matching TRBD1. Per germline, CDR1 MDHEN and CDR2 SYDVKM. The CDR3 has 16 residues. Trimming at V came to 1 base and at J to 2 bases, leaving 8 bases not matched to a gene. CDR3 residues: CASSLFSYGTAYEQYF. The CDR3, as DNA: TGTGCCAGCAGTTTATTTTCCTACGGGACAGCCTACGAGCAGTACTTC.